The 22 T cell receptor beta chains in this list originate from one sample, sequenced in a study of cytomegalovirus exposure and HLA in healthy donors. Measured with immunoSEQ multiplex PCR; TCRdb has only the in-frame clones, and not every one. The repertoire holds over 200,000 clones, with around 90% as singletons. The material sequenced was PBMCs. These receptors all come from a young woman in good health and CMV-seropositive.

In DNA form, the CDR3 reads TGTGCCAGCAGCCAGGAGGTTTACTACGAGCAGTACTTC. The encoded protein is CASSQEVYYEQYF. The rearrangement joins TRBV7-2 to TRBJ2-7, with D tentatively TRBD2 (5 bases). V shed 5 bases and J shed 3 bases, with 11 bases lying between them. The germline V gene has CDR1 SGHTA and CDR2 FQGNSA. The CDR3 is 13 amino acids.

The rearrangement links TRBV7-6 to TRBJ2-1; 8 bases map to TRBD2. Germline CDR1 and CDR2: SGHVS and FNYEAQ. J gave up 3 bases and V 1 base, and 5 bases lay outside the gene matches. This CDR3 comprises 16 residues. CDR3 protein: CASSLETSGLYNEQFF. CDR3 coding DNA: TGTGCCAGCAGCTTAGAAACTAGCGGACTCTACAATGAGCAGTTCTTC.

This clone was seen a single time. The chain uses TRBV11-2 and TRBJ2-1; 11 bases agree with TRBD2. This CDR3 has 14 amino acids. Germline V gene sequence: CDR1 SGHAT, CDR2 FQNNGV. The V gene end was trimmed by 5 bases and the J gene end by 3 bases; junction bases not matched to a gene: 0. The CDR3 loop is CASSLAGGYNEQFF. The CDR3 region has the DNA TGTGCCAGCAGCCTAGCGGGAGGCTACAATGAGCAGTTCTTC.

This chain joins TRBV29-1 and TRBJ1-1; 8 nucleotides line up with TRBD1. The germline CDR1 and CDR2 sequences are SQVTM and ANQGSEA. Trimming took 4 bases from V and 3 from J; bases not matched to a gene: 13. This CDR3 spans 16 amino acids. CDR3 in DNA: TGCAGCGTTGGAGGGCAGGGGGCGGGCCACTACACTGAAGCTTTCTTT. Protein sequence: CSVGGQGAGHYTEAFF.

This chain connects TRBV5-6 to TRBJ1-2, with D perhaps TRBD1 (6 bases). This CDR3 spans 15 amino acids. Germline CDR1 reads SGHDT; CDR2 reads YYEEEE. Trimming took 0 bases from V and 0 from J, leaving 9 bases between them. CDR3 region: CASSLVWDTNYGYTF. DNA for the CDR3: TGTGCCAGCAGCTTGGTTTGGGACACTAACTATGGCTACACCTTC. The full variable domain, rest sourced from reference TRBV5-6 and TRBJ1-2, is DAGVTQSPTHLIKTRGQQVTLRCSPKSGHDTVSWYQQALGQGPQFIFQYYEEEERQRGNFPDRFSGHQFPNYSSELNVNALLLGDSALYLCASSLVWDTNYGYTFGSGTRLTVV.

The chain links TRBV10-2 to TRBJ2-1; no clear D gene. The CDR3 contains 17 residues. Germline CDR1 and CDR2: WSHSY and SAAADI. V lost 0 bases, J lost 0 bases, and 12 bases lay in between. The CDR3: CASSESRLPSSYNEQFF. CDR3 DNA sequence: TGCGCCAGCAGTGAGTCCCGACTGCCCAGCTCCTACAATGAGCAGTTCTTC.

CDR3 DNA sequence: TGCGCCAGCAGCTTTGACCCTCCGGGACAGGGGGCAGATACGCAGTATTTT. Residues: CASSFDPPGQGADTQYF. This sequence joins TRBV5-1 and TRBJ2-3; 11 bases agree with TRBD1. Losses at the gene ends were 2 bases for V and 4 bases for J; bases not matched to a gene: 9. The CDR3 loop spans 17 amino acids. Germline V CDR1 and CDR2: SGHRS, YFSETQ.

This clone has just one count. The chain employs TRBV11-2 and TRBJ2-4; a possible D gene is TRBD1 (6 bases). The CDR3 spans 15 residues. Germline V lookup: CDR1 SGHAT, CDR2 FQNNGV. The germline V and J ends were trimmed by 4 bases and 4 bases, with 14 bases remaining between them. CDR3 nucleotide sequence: TGTGCCAGCAGCTCCCCGGGACATCCAAAAAACATTCAGTACTTC. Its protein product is CASSSPGHPKNIQYF. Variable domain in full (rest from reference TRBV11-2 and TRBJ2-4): EAGVAQSPRYKIIEKRQSVAFWCNPISGHATLYWYQQILGQGPKLLIQFQNNGVVDDSQLPKDRFSAERLKGVDSTLKIQPAKLEDSAVYLCASSSPGHPKNIQYFGAGTRLSVL.

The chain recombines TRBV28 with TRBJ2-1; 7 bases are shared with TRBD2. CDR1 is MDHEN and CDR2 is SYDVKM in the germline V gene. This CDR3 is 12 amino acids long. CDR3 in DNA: TGTGCTTCGGGCGGGGGAATCAATGAGCAGTTCTTC. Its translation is CASGGGINEQFF.

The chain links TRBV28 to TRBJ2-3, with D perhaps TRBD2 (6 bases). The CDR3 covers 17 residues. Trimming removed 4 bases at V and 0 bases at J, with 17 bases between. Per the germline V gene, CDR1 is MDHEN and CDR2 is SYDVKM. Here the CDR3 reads CASSSRTNQTSTDTQYF. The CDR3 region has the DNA TGTGCCAGCAGTTCCCGGACTAACCAGACTAGCACAGATACGCAGTATTTT. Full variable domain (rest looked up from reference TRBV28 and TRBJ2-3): DVKVTQSSRYLVKRTGEKVFLECVQDMDHENMFWYRQDPGLGLRLIYFSYDVKMKEKGDIPEGYSVSREKKERFSLILESASTNQTSMYLCASSSRTNQTSTDTQYFGPGTRLTVL.

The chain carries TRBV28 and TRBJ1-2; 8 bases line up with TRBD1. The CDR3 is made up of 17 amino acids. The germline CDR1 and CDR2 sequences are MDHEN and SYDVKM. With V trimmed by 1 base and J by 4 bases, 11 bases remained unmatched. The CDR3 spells CASSLSGGAWSSYGYTF. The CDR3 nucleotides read TGTGCCAGCAGTTTATCAGGGGGCGCTTGGAGTAGCTATGGCTACACCTTC.

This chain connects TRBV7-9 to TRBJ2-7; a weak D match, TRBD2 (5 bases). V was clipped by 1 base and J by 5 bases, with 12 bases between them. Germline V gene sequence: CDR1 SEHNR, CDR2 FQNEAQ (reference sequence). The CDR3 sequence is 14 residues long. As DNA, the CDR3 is TGTGCCAGCAGCTTAGGTACTAGGGTCCACGAGCAGTACTTC. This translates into CASSLGTRVHEQYF. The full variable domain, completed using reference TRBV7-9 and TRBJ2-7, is DTGVSQNPRHKITKRGQNVTFRCDPISEHNRLYWYRQTLGQGPEFLTYFQNEAQLEKSRLLSDRFSAERPKGSFSTLEIQRTEQGDSAMYLCASSLGTRVHEQYFGPGTRLTVT.

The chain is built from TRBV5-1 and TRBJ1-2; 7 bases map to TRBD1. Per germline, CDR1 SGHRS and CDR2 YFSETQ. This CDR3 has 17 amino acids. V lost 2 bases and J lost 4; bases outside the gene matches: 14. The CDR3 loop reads CASSLRDSSLTSYGYTF. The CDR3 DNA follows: TGCGCCAGCAGCTTAAGGGACAGTTCGTTGACGAGCTATGGCTACACCTTC.

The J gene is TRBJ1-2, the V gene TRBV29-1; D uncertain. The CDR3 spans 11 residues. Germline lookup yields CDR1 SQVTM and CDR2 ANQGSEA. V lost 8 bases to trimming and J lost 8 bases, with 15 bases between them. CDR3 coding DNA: TGCAGCACCCGAGGGATTAACGGCTACACCTTC. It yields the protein CSTRGINGYTF.

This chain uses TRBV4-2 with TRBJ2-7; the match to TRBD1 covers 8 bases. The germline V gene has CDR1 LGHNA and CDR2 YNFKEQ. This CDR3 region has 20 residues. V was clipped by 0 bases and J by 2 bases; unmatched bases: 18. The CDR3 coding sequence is TGTGCCAGCAGCCAAGATCTCAGGTTCGGGGGACAGGTTACCACCTACGAGCAGTACTTC. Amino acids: CASSQDLRFGGQVTTYEQYF.

Here the CDR3 reads CASLRGTGETQYF. CDR3 sequence (DNA): TGCGCCAGCCTTCGGGGGACGGGGGAGACCCAGTACTTC. The chain is built from TRBV5-1 and TRBJ2-5; a possible D gene is TRBD2 (6 bases). The CDR3 runs 13 residues. Germline assignment: CDR1 SGHRS and CDR2 YFSETQ. Trimming pared 7 bases from V and 5 bases from J, leaving 15 bases between.

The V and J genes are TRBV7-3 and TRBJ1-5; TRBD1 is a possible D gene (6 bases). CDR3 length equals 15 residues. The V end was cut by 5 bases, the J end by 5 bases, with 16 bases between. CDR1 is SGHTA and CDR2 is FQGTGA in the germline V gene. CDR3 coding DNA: TGTGCCAGCAGCACACATGAGACAGGTCATCAGCCCCAGCATTTT. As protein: CASSTHETGHQPQHF.

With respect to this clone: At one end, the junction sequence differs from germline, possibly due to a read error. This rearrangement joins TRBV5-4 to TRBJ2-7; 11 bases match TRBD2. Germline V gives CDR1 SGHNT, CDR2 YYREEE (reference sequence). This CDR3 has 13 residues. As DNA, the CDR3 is TGTGCCGGCAGACTAGCGGGATTTGAGGAGCAGTACTTC. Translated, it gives CAGRLAGFEEQYF.

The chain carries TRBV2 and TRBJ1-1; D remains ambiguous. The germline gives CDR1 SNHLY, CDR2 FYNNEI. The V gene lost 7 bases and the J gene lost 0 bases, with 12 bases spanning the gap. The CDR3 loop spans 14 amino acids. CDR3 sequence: CASKGVEMNTEAFF. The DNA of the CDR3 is TGTGCCAGCAAGGGAGTGGAGATGAACACTGAAGCTTTCTTT.

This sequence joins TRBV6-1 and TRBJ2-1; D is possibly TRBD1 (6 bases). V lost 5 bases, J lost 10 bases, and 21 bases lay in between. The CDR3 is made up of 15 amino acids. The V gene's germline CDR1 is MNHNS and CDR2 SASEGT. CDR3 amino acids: CASSLGTPSVREQFF. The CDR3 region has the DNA TGTGCCAGCAGTTTGGGGACACCCTCCGTAAGGGAGCAGTTCTTC.

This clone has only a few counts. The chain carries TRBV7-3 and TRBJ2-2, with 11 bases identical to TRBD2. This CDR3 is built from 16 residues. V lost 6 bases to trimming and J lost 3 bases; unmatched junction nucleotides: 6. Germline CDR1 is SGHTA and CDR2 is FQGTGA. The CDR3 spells CASRTSGSFDTGELFF. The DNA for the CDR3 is TGTGCCAGCAGAACTAGCGGGAGCTTTGACACCGGGGAGCTGTTTTTT.

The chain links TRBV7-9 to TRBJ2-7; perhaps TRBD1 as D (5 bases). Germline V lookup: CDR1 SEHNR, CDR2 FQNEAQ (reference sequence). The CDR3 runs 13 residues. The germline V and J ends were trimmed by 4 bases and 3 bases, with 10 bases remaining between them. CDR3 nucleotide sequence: TGTGCCAGCAGCTATCCAACAGGCTACGAGCAGTACTTC. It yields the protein CASSYPTGYEQYF.